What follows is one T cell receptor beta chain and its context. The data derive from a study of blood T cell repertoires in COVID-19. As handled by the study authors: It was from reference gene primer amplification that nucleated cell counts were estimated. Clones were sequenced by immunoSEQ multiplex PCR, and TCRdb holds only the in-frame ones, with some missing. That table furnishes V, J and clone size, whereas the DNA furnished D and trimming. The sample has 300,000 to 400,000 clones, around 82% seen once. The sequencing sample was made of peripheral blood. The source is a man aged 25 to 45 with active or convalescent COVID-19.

CDR3 in DNA: TGTGCCAGCAGCTTGGTAGCGGGGGGGTATTCATCTGGGGCCAACGTCCTGACTTTC. Translating it yields CASSLVAGGYSSGANVLTF. The rearrangement links TRBV5-4 to TRBJ2-6; 11 positions match TRBD2. Germline V lookup: CDR1 SGHNT, CDR2 YYREEE (reference sequence). This CDR3 is built from 19 residues. The V gene end was trimmed by 0 bases and the J gene end by 1 base; junction bases not matched to a gene: 6.